This T cell receptor (beta chain) originates from a study of monozygotic twins with inflammatory bowel disease. Broader study findings: Twin concordance left repertoire similarity unchanged, with limited power a possible explanation for this lack of difference. Healthy co-twins, by inverse Simpson, had higher TCRbeta diversity than their siblings with IBD.

The CDR3 is 12 residues long. On this clonotype: Antigen specificity is unknown.

Each sample had eight separate cDNA synthesis reactions. cDNA for TCRalpha and TCRbeta was amplified by nested PCRs of roughly 17 then roughly 10 cycles. TCRdb re-called the 5' RACE reads and catalogs CDR3 proteins one per entry, DNA excluded. Recorded for this sample: over 200,000 distinct CDR3 sequences. Sequencing was performed on blood. The rearrangement uses TRBV12-3 or TRBV12-4 and TRBJ1-1; TCRdb's D call, TRBD1, is unchecked because there is no DNA. The TCR was taken from a human donor with ulcerative colitis or Crohn's disease, or a healthy co-twin of an affected twin (not recorded which). The CDR3 here is CASSQGWGEAFF.